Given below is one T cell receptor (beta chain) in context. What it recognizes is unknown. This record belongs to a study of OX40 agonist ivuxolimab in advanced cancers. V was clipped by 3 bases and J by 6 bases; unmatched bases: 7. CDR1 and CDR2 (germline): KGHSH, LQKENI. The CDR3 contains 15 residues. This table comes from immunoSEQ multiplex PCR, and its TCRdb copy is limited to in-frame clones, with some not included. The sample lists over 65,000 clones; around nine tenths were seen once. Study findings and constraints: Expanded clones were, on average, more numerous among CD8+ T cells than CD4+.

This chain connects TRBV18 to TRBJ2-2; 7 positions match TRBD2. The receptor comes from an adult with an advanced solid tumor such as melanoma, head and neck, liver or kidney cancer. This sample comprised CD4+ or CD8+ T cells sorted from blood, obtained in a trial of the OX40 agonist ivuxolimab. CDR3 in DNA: TGTGCCAGCTCACCGCGGACTAGTGAGGCCGGGGAGCTGTTTTTT. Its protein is CASSPRTSEAGELFF.